This is a list of T cell receptor beta chains from one sample in a study of cytomegalovirus exposure and HLA in healthy donors. Data came from immunoSEQ multiplex PCR; TCRdb stores just in-frame clones and leaves some out. The table includes roughly 110,000 clones, roughly 70% detected once. Material: PBMCs. These receptors were collected from a male donor in good health and CMV-seropositive. Each CDR3 is given with its conserved first and last residue. A D gene is named only where the DNA matches it firmly. Clone size appears in some rows only: once, few, many, or a class for an expanded clone.

>TRBJ1-3|17|TRBD1|TRBV28|NA
TGTGCCAGCAGTTTATCGACAGGGGGAATGTCTGGAAACACCATATATTTT
CASSLSTGGMSGNTIYF
>TRBJ2-3|14|NA|TRBV5-6|NA
TGTGCCAGCAGGGCCTGGGGAGCCACAGATACGCAGTATTTT
CASRAWGATDTQYF
>TRBJ2-4|18|TRBD2|TRBV4-2|NA
TGTGCCAGCTTACGGGGACTAGCGGGGGGACTAGCCAAAAACATTCAGTACTTC
CASLRGLAGGLAKNIQYF
>TRBJ1-5|16|TRBD1|TRBV28|once
TGTGCCAGCAGACCACCCGGGACAGGGAGCAATCAGCCCCAGCATTTT
CASRPPGTGSNQPQHF
>TRBJ2-4|12|NA|TRBV6-6|NA
TGTGCCAGCAGAGTGACAGGAAACATTCAGTACTTC
CASRVTGNIQYF
>TRBJ1-2|13|NA|TRBV28|NA
TGTGCCAGCAATTTCGGGGGGACCTATGGCTACACCTTC
CASNFGGTYGYTF
>TRBJ1-1|17|TRBD1|TRBV7-8|NA
TGTGCCAGCAGCGGCGCTTGGACAGGGGGCATGAACACTGAAGCTTTCTTT
CASSGAWTGGMNTEAFF
>TRBJ1-4|14|NA|TRBV7-8|NA
TGTGCCAGCAGCTTAGATACTTGGGGCGAAAAACTGTTTTTT
CASSLDTWGEKLFF
>TRBJ2-7|19|TRBD2|TRBV2|once
TGTGCCAGCAGTCCAAGTGGGACTAGCGGGGCTCCAAGGCCTTACGAGCAGTACTTC
CASSPSGTSGAPRPYEQYF
>TRBJ1-1|17|TRBD1|TRBV28|NA
TGTGCCAGCATTGGGATTAAACCGGACAGGATGAACACTGAAGCTTTCTTT
CASIGIKPDRMNTEAFF
>TRBJ1-2|14|NA|TRBV25-1|NA
TGTGCCAGCAGTGAAGGAACAGGGCGGTATGGCTACCCCTTC
CASSEGTGRYGYPF
>TRBJ2-3|15|TRBD2|TRBV7-3|few
TGTGCCAGCAGCATCGGGACTAGCGGACCGGGTACGCAGTATTTT
CASSIGTSGPGTQYF
>TRBJ2-1|14|TRBD2|TRBV6-5|NA
TGTGCCAGCACTAGGACTAGCGGAAACAATGAGCAGTTCTTC
CASTRTSGNNEQFF
>TRBJ2-2|17|NA|TRBV6-1|once
TGTGCCAGCAGTGTCAATACCGTCGTAGAACTCACCGGGGAGCTGTTTTTT
CASSVNTVVELTGELFF
>TRBJ2-7|16|TRBD1|TRBV6-5|NA
TGTGCCAGCAGTTACTCAGGGGGCAGGGGGCTCTACGAGCAGTACTTC
CASSYSGGRGLYEQYF
>TRBJ2-1|11|NA|TRBV20-1|NA
TGCAGTGGTACTTCCAACAATGAGCAGTTCTTC
CSGTSNNEQFF
>TRBJ2-7|14|TRBD1|TRBV28|NA
TGTGCCAGCCAGGGGCAGGGGGTTCTTTACGAGCAGTACTTC
CASQGQGVLYEQYF
>TRBJ1-2|13|NA|TRBV27|NA
TGTGCCAGCAGTTCCTCCGGGAGACTGGGCTACACCTTC
CASSSSGRLGYTF
>TRBJ2-5|13|NA|TRBV27|once
TGTGCCAGCAGGTCGACAGGGCGGGGGACCCAGTACTTC
CASRSTGRGTQYF
>TRBJ1-2|15|NA|TRBV7-9|NA
TGTGCCAGCAGCCCAACGGGTCAGTCTAACTATGGCTACACCTTC
CASSPTGQSNYGYTF
>TRBJ2-3|16|NA|TRBV9|NA
TGTGCCAGCAGCTCCGACGTTCTGACTAGCACAGATACGCAGTATTTT
CASSSDVLTSTDTQYF
>TRBJ2-1|13|NA|TRBV4-2|NA
TGTGCCAGCAGCCAAAATGGGCCTATAGTGCAGTTCTTC
CASSQNGPIVQFF
>TRBJ2-1|14|TRBD2|TRBV10-3|NA
TGTGCCATCAATCCTAGCGGTACCGACAATGAGCAGTTCTTC
CAINPSGTDNEQFF
>TRBJ2-7|18|TRBD1|TRBV6-4|NA
TGTGCCAGCAGTGACTCCCCGAACCGGGACAGGCCTTCTTGCGAGCAGTACTTC
CASSDSPNRDRPSCEQYF
>TRBJ2-7|14|TRBD1|TRBV2|NA
TGTGCCAGCAGTACGGGACAGGGCTCTGGCGAGCAGTACTTC
CASSTGQGSGEQYF
>TRBJ1-2|15|TRBD1|TRBV19|NA
TGTGCCAGTAGTACCGGGGGGGGGACAGTGAAACGCTACACCTTC
CASSTGGGTVKRYTF
>TRBJ2-7|14|TRBD2|TRBV5-4|NA
TGTGCCAGCAGCTCGGGACTAGCGGGAGGCGAGCAGTACTTC
CASSSGLAGGEQYF
>TRBJ2-3|15|TRBD2|TRBV6-1|NA
TGTGCCAGCAGTGAATATCGGGGGGGAGCAGATACGCAGTATTTT
CASSEYRGGADTQYF
>TRBJ2-3|15|TRBD1|TRBV5-8|NA
TGTGCCAGCAGCTTGAGGGGGCTCAGCACAGATACGCAGTATTTT
CASSLRGLSTDTQYF
>TRBJ1-2|18|TRBD1|TRBV30|NA
TGTGCCTGGAGTGCCAAGCCGGGACAGGGGAAGTGGAACTATGGCTACACCTTC
CAWSAKPGQGKWNYGYTF
>TRBJ2-1|14|NA|TRBV4-1|NA
TGCGCCAGCAGCCAAGATCCCAGTACCTATGAGCAGTTCTTC
CASSQDPSTYEQFF
>TRBJ1-2|14|NA|TRBV29-1|NA
TGCAGCGTCGGGCGGGGCAGGGCTGAGTCCGGCTACCCCTTC
CSVGRGRAESGYPF
>TRBJ2-7|15|TRBD2|TRBV27|NA
TGTGCCAGCAGTTTAAACGCCGGGAGGGCCACCGAGCAGTACTTC
CASSLNAGRATEQYF
>TRBJ2-2|16|NA|TRBV28|NA
TGTGCCAGCAGTTTCGGGGGGAGGGGGGGCACCGGGGAGCTGTTTTTT
CASSFGGRGGTGELFF
>TRBJ2-5|13|NA|TRBV6-1|NA
TGTGCCAGCAGTAAACGGTACCAAGAGACCCAGTACTTC
CASSKRYQETQYF
>TRBJ2-7|16|TRBD2|TRBV11-2|NA
TGTGCCAGCAGCTCAGGACTAGCGGGAGATCGGTACGAGCAGTACTTC
CASSSGLAGDRYEQYF
>TRBJ1-3|13|NA|TRBV15|NA
TGTGCCACCAGCAGAGATTCGGGAAACACCATATATTTT
CATSRDSGNTIYF
>TRBJ1-2|15|TRBD1|TRBV7-9|NA
TGTGCCAGCAGCCCAGAGGGACAGCAATATTATGGCTACACCTTC
CASSPEGQQYYGYTF
>TRBJ1-2|11|NA|TRBV6-5|NA
TGTGCCAGCAGGCAGGGGCATGGCTACACCTTC
CASRQGHGYTF
>TRBJ2-6|14|NA|TRBV28|NA
TGTGCCAGCACCCGGAGCTCTGGGGCCAACGTCCTGACTTTC
CASTRSSGANVLTF
>TRBJ1-2|15|TRBD1|TRBV5-1|NA
TGCGCCAGCAGCATCGGGACAGGGTTTGAATATGGCTACACCTTC
CASSIGTGFEYGYTF
>TRBJ1-5|15|NA|TRBV28|once
TGTGCCAGCAGTTTTGCAGGCAATCTAAATCAGCCCCAGCATTTT
CASSFAGNLNQPQHF
>TRBJ2-7|15|TRBD2|TRBV14|NA
TGTGCCAGCAGCCAAGATCTGGGAGGGAACTACGAGCAGTACTTC
CASSQDLGGNYEQYF
>TRBJ1-1|12|NA|TRBV5-1|NA
TGCGCCAGCAGCTTGGGTTTCGATGAGGCTTTCTTT
CASSLGFDEAFF
>TRBJ2-7|15|TRBD1|TRBV28|few
TGTGCCAGCAGCCCCCTAACAGGGGGCACCCCCAGGCAGTACTTC
CASSPLTGGTPRQYF
>TRBJ2-1|12|NA|TRBV5-8|few
TGTGCCAGCATAAGCGCCTACAATGAGCAGTTCTTC
CASISAYNEQFF
>TRBJ1-3|14|NA|TRBV7-2|NA
TGTGCCAGCAAGAGGGGGGGCTCTGGAAACACCATATATTTT
CASKRGGSGNTIYF
>TRBJ2-7|13|TRBD2|TRBV6-5|NA
TGTGCCAGCACAAGCGGGGGGTCCTACGAGCAGTACTTC
CASTSGGSYEQYF
>TRBJ2-7|12|NA|TRBV4-3|NA
TGCGCCAGCAGCCAACCAGGCAGAGAGCAGTACTTC
CASSQPGREQYF
>TRBJ1-2|13|NA|TRBV6-6|NA
TGTGCCAGCAGGGGGGACTCGGATTATGGCTACACCTTC
CASRGDSDYGYTF
>TRBJ2-1|15|NA|TRBV7-2|few
TGTGCCAGCAGCCTCCTTTCAGGGGGGTACAATGAGCAGTTCTTC
CASSLLSGGYNEQFF
>TRBJ2-1|15|TRBD2|TRBV27|few
TGTGCCAGCAGTTTAGCGGGACCCCGGGGGGGTGAGCAGTTCTTC
CASSLAGPRGGEQFF
>TRBJ2-1|11|NA|TRBV29-1|NA
TGCAGCGTTCAACGGAGAAATGAGCAGTTCTTC
CSVQRRNEQFF
>TRBJ2-7|15|TRBD1|TRBV2|NA
TGTGCCAGCAGTGCACTCTACAGGGGGCTCTACGAGCAGTACTTC
CASSALYRGLYEQYF
>TRBJ2-1|15|NA|TRBV30|NA
TGTGCCTGGAGTGACGACCGGGACAATTACAATGAGCAGTTCTTC
CAWSDDRDNYNEQFF
>TRBJ1-1|13|NA|TRBV4-3|few
TGCGCCAGCAGCAATAACAAGAACACTGAAGCTTTCTTT
CASSNNKNTEAFF
>TRBJ2-1|15|TRBD1|TRBV6-1|NA
TGTGCCAGCAGAGAACAGGGGATGGGGTACAATGAGCAGTTCTTC
CASREQGMGYNEQFF
>TRBJ1-2|14|TRBD1|TRBV6-5|NA
TGTGCCAGCAACGACGGAGGGGGCAACTATGGCTACACCTTC
CASNDGGGNYGYTF
>TRBJ2-7|12|NA|TRBV27|once
TGTGCCAGTGGAGGGACAGCCTACGAGCAGTACTTC
CASGGTAYEQYF
>TRBJ1-5|17|TRBD1|TRBV29-1|NA
TGCAGCGTCGGGGTGGTCGGGACAGGGGGGCCCAATCAGCCCCAGCATTTT
CSVGVVGTGGPNQPQHF